The 24 T cell receptor beta chains below all came from one sample that was sequenced in a study of cytomegalovirus exposure and HLA in healthy donors. The PCR employed 60 Vbeta primers together with 13 Jbeta primers. Libraries were prepared by immunoSEQ multiplex PCR; TCRdb keeps only in-frame clonotypes and omits some of them. The listing records 34,000 or so clones. The sequenced sample consisted of PBMCs. These receptor sequences come from a woman aged 40 to 50 in good health and CMV-seropositive.

CDR3 DNA sequence: TGTGCCAGCAGCCCTACTAGCGGGAGGGGTAGTGATACGCAGTATTTT. This codes for CASSPTSGRGSDTQYF. This sequence joins TRBV5-5 and TRBJ2-3, with 13 bases aligning to TRBD2. Germline values: CDR1 SGHKS, CDR2 YYEKEE (reference sequence). The length of the CDR3 is 16 residues. V lost 4 bases to trimming and J lost 6 bases; unmatched junction nucleotides: 8. Supplemented by reference TRBV5-5 and TRBJ2-3, the full variable domain reads DAGVTQSPTHLIKTRGQQVTLRCSPISGHKSVSWYQQVLGQGPQFIFQYYEKEERGRGNFPDRFSARQFPNYSSELNVNALLLGDSALYLCASSPTSGRGSDTQYFGPGTRLTVL.

V is TRBV7-9 and J is TRBJ1-2; D might be TRBD1 (6 bases). This CDR3 comprises 17 residues. Looked up from germline, CDR1 is SEHNR and CDR2 is FQNEAQ (reference sequence). The V end lost 4 bases, the J end lost 5 bases, and 23 bases lay between the germline ends. The CDR3 coding sequence is TGTGCCAGCAGCTCACTTCTCGGGACAAGACAAGGTTATGGCTACACCTTC. This sequence encodes CASSSLLGTRQGYGYTF.

The CDR3 region is CASSLGLAGGYNEQFF. The CDR3 DNA is TGTGCCAGCAGCCTGGGACTAGCGGGAGGATACAATGAGCAGTTCTTC. V is TRBV11-3 and J is TRBJ2-1; 15 bases are a match to TRBD2. CDR3 length: 16 residues. Germline CDR1 is SGHNT and CDR2 is YENEEA. The V segment lost 5 bases and the J segment 4 bases; nucleotides outside the gene matches: 3.

V gene TRBV5-6 combines with J gene TRBJ2-7; no reliable D call. The CDR3 extends over 13 amino acids. Germline values: CDR1 SGHDT, CDR2 YYEEEE. V was shortened by 3 bases and J by 1 base, with 8 bases between the two germline ends. In nucleotides, the CDR3 is TGTGCCAGCAGCTCTATCGATTCCTACGAGCAGTACTTC. Its translation: CASSSIDSYEQYF.

This sequence joins TRBV5-6 and TRBJ2-3; D gene uncertain. CDR3 length: 17 amino acids. Germline CDR1 reads SGHDT; CDR2 reads YYEEEE. V was cut by 3 bases and J by 1 base, with 18 bases left in between. DNA of the CDR3: TGTGCCAGCAGCTCCAGAGCGCGGTGGCCTGGCACAGATACGCAGTATTTT. This gives the protein CASSSRARWPGTDTQYF. Supplemented by reference TRBV5-6 and TRBJ2-3, the full variable domain reads DAGVTQSPTHLIKTRGQQVTLRCSPKSGHDTVSWYQQALGQGPQFIFQYYEEEERQRGNFPDRFSGHQFPNYSSELNVNALLLGDSALYLCASSSRARWPGTDTQYFGPGTRLTVL.

This rearrangement joins TRBV5-4 to TRBJ1-1, with unresolved D. V was pared by 2 bases and J by 11 bases, with 22 bases between. Germline values: CDR1 SGHNT, CDR2 YYREEE (reference sequence). The CDR3 consists of 15 residues. The CDR3 DNA follows: TGTGCCAGCAGCTTAAACAGTCGTTCCGAAAACCCGGCTTTCTTT. Translated: CASSLNSRSENPAFF.

The rearrangement links TRBV11-2 to TRBJ2-5; the D is unclear. The J call could be wrong; TRBJ2-7 is a better fit for the DNA end. Germline V gives CDR1 SGHAT, CDR2 FQNNGV. This CDR3 is 16 amino acids long. Here the CDR3 DNA reads TGTGCCAGCAGCTTAAGTTTTCGGAGAAGCTCCTACGAGCAGTACTTC. This codes for CASSLSFRRSSYEQYF.

The chain has TRBV10-1 and TRBJ2-5, with 7 bases that match TRBD2. Per germline, CDR1 WNHNN and CDR2 SYGVQD (reference sequence). The CDR3 is made up of 13 amino acids. The ends lost 4 bases at V and 3 bases at J; junction bases unmatched: 2. CDR3 loop: CASSGLAEETQYF. The CDR3 nucleotides are TGCGCCAGCAGTGGGCTAGCGGAAGAGACCCAGTACTTC.

V is TRBV19 and J is TRBJ2-3, with TRBD2 matching over 10 bases. This CDR3 is 17 amino acids long. The V gene end was trimmed by 4 bases and the J gene end by 0 bases; junction bases not matched to a gene: 7. Germline CDR1 LNHDA, CDR2 SQIVND (reference sequence). The CDR3 spells CASSRRKRGGSTDTQYF. CDR3 DNA: TGTGCCAGTAGTAGAAGAAAGCGGGGGGGTAGCACAGATACGCAGTATTTT.

The chain joins TRBV7-3 to TRBJ2-5; the match to TRBD2 covers 9 bases. Trimming at V came to 4 bases and at J to 3 bases, leaving 9 bases not matched to a gene. This CDR3 is 16 amino acids long. Germline V gene data show CDR1 as SGHTA and CDR2 as FQGTGA. This chain's CDR3 is CASSSPSGRSKETQYF. The CDR3 coding sequence is TGTGCCAGCAGCTCCCCCAGCGGGAGGTCCAAAGAGACCCAGTACTTC.

This rearrangement joins TRBV4-2 to TRBJ1-3; D remains unclear. The CDR3 covers 11 residues. Germline CDR1 and CDR2: LGHNA and YNFKEQ. V was shortened by 4 bases and J by 9 bases, with 7 bases between the two germline ends. Here the CDR3 reads CASSPGGTIYF. The CDR3 DNA reads TGTGCCAGCAGCCCCGGTGGCACCATATATTTT.

The V and J genes are TRBV5-1 and TRBJ1-1, with D tentatively TRBD1 (6 bases). Trimming pared 1 base from V and 5 bases from J, leaving 12 bases between. The CDR3 extends over 14 amino acids. Germline lookup yields CDR1 SGHRS and CDR2 YFSETQ. CDR3 nucleotides: TGCGCCAGCAGCTTGCAGGGGACGGTAACTGAAGCTTTCTTT. It yields the protein CASSLQGTVTEAFF.

The chain uses TRBV7-6 and TRBJ1-1; D unresolved. The V gene's germline CDR1 is SGHVS and CDR2 FNYEAQ. The V gene lost 1 base and the J gene lost 4 bases, with 10 bases spanning the gap. The CDR3 is made up of 14 amino acids. The CDR3 sequence is CASSLGHGGTEAFF. CDR3 nucleotides: TGTGCCAGCAGCTTAGGCCATGGCGGCACTGAAGCTTTCTTT.

The chain employs TRBV4-2 and TRBJ1-1, with a tentative D call TRBD1 (5 bases). Germline lookup yields CDR1 LGHNA and CDR2 YNFKEQ. The CDR3 runs 14 residues. Deletions cut 0 bases from V and 4 bases from J, with 9 bases between. The CDR3 bases are TGTGCCAGCAGCCAAGATATCCAGGGCACTGAAGCTTTCTTT. Protein: CASSQDIQGTEAFF.

This chain links TRBV9 with TRBJ1-5, with 8 positions matching TRBD1. Germline V lookup: CDR1 SGDLS, CDR2 YYNGEE. Trimming took 3 bases from V and 4 from J; bases not matched to a gene: 3. The CDR3 consists of 14 residues. CDR3 DNA sequence: TGTGCCAGCAGCGCGACAGGGGAGAATCAGCCCCAGCATTTT. This gives the protein CASSATGENQPQHF.

The rearrangement links TRBV19 to TRBJ2-5, with 7 bases lining up with TRBD1. Per the germline V gene, CDR1 is LNHDA and CDR2 is SQIVND (reference sequence). J lost 4 bases, V lost 3 bases, and 11 bases had no gene match. The CDR3 is made up of 16 amino acids. This chain's CDR3 is CASSIYGQARGETQYF. CDR3 nucleotide sequence: TGTGCCAGTAGTATTTACGGACAGGCCAGGGGAGAGACCCAGTACTTC.

J is TRBJ2-1 and V is TRBV9; 8 positions match TRBD1. The V segment lost 3 bases and the J segment 7 bases; nucleotides outside the gene matches: 9. Germline V gene sequence: CDR1 SGDLS, CDR2 YYNGEE. CDR3 length: 15 residues. The CDR3 reads CASSEFPTGENEQFF. The CDR3 bases are TGTGCCAGCAGCGAGTTCCCGACAGGGGAAAATGAGCAGTTCTTC. Full variable domain (remainder filled in from reference TRBV9 and TRBJ2-1): DSGVTQTPKHLITATGQRVTLRCSPRSGDLSVYWYQQSLDQGLQFLIQYYNGEERAKGNILERFSAQQFPDLHSELNLSSLELGDSALYFCASSEFPTGENEQFFGPGTRLTVL.

The chain links TRBV9 to TRBJ2-1; D is perhaps TRBD1 (6 bases). From germline, CDR1 is SGDLS and CDR2 YYNGEE. V was clipped by 3 bases and J by 6 bases, with 16 bases between them. The CDR3 runs to 15 residues. The chain's CDR3 is CASSGSGVGSNEQFF. Here the CDR3 DNA reads TGTGCCAGCAGCGGGTCAGGGGTGGGAAGCAATGAGCAGTTCTTC.

This chain connects TRBV2 to TRBJ2-2; TRBD2 might be the D (5 bases). Trimming pared 4 bases from V and 2 bases from J, leaving 14 bases between. The CDR3 length is 16 residues. Germline values: CDR1 SNHLY, CDR2 FYNNEI. This CDR3 is CASSAGAGGNTGELFF. CDR3 nucleotides: TGTGCCAGCAGTGCCGGAGCAGGAGGAAACACCGGGGAGCTGTTTTTT.

V usage is TRBV11-2 and J usage is TRBJ2-7; D may be TRBD1 (6 bases). The germline V gene encodes CDR1 SGHAT and CDR2 FQNNGV. Trimming removed 2 bases from V and 0 bases from J, with 8 bases in between. The CDR3 contains 14 residues. The CDR3 loop is CASSLQGGSYEQYF. The CDR3 coding sequence is TGTGCCAGCAGCTTACAAGGGGGCTCCTACGAGCAGTACTTC.

V gene TRBV28 combines with J gene TRBJ2-2, with TRBD1 matching 8 bases. Germline assignment: CDR1 MDHEN and CDR2 SYDVKM. The CDR3 runs to 15 residues. V shed 3 bases and J 4 bases; nucleotides not matched to a gene: 4. The CDR3 protein is CASSLRTGITGELFF. CDR3 in DNA: TGTGCCAGCAGTTTGAGGACAGGGATCACCGGGGAGCTGTTTTTT.

V is TRBV30 and J is TRBJ2-6, with 7 bases identical to TRBD1. After removal of 2 bases from V and 0 bases from J, the junction contained 4 bases not matched to a gene. Germline-derived CDR1 and CDR2 are GTSNPN and SVGIG (reference sequence). This CDR3 has 16 residues. The CDR3 sequence is CAWSRGQSSGANVLTF. The CDR3 DNA follows: TGTGCCTGGAGTCGGGGACAGAGCTCTGGGGCCAACGTCCTGACTTTC.

This sequence joins TRBV6-5 and TRBJ1-1; D is undetermined. Trimming left V 0 bases short and J 0 bases short, with 5 bases between. CDR1 is MNHEY and CDR2 is SVGAGI in the germline V gene. There are 14 residues in the CDR3. The CDR3 is CASSYSEVNTEAFF. The DNA of the CDR3 is TGTGCCAGCAGTTACTCGGAGGTGAACACTGAAGCTTTCTTT.

The chain combines TRBV5-1 with TRBJ2-1, with D tentatively TRBD1 (5 bases). The CDR3 has 12 amino acids. Germline CDR1 and CDR2: SGHRS and YFSETQ. Trimming shortened V by 8 bases and J by 9 bases, and 15 bases separated the two germline ends. The CDR3 sequence: CASSQGFGEQFF. CDR3 nucleotide sequence: TGCGCCAGTTCCCAGGGATTTGGTGAGCAGTTCTTC. The complete variable domain, with remaining parts taken from reference TRBV5-1 and TRBJ2-1, reads KAGVTQTPRYLIKTRGQQVTLSCSPISGHRSVSWYQQTPGQGLQFLFEYFSETQRNKGNFPGRFSGRQFSNSRSEMNVSTLELGDSALYLCASSQGFGEQFFGPGTRLTVL.